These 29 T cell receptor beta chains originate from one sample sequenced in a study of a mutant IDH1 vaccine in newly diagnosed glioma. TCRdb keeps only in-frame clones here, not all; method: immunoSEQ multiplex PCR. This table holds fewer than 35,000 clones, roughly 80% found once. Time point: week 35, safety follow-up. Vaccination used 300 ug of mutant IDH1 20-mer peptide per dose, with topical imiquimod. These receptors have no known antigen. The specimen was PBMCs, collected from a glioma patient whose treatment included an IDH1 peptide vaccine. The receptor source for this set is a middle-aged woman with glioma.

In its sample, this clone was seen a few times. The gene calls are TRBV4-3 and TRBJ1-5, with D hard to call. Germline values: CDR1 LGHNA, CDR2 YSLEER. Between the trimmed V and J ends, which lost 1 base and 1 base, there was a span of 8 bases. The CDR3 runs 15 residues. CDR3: CASSQGGGSNQPQHF. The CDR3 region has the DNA TGCGCCAGCAGCCAAGGTGGTGGAAGCAATCAGCCCCAGCATTTT.

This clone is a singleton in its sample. CDR3 sequence: CASRRSSDTGELFF. DNA for the CDR3: TGTGCCAGTAGAAGGAGTAGCGACACCGGGGAGCTGTTTTTT. The rearrangement links TRBV19 to TRBJ2-2; maybe TRBD2 (5 bases). Germline lookup yields CDR1 LNHDA and CDR2 SQIVND (reference sequence). The CDR3 runs 14 residues. Trimming pared 6 bases from V and 3 bases from J, leaving 11 bases between. Filled out from reference TRBV19 and TRBJ2-2, the complete variable domain reads DGGITQSPKYLFRKEGQNVTLSCEQNLNHDAMYWYRQDPGQGLRLIYYSQIVNDFQKGDIAEGYSVSREKKESFPLTVTSAQKNPTAFYLCASRRSSDTGELFFGEGSRLTVL.

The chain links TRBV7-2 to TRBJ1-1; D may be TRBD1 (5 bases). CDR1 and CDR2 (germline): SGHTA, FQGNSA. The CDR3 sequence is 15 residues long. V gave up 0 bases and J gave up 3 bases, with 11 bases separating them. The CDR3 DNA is TGTGCCAGCAGCTTAGCAGGGGCCGGGGACACTGAAGCTTTCTTT. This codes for CASSLAGAGDTEAFF.

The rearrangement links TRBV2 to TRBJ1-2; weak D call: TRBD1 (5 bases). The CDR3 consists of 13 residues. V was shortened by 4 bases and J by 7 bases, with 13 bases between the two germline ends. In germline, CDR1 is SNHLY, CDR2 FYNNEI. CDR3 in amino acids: CASSVTGEVGYTF. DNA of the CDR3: TGTGCCAGCAGTGTCACGGGGGAGGTTGGCTACACCTTC.

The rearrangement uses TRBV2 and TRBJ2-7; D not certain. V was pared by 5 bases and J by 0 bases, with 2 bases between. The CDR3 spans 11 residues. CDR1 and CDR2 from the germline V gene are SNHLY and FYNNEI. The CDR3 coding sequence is TGTGCCAGCAGTTTCTCCTACGAGCAGTACTTC. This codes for CASSFSYEQYF. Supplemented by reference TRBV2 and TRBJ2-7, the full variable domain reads EPEVTQTPSHQVTQMGQEVILRCVPISNHLYFYWYRQILGQKVEFLVSFYNNEISEKSEIFDDQFSVERPDGSNFTLKIRSTKLEDSAMYFCASSFSYEQYFGPGTRLTVT.

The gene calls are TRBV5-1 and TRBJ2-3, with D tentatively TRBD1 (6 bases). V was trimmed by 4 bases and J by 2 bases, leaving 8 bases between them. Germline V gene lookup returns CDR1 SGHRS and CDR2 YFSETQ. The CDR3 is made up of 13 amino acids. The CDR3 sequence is CASSRTATDTQYF. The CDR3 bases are TGCGCCAGCAGCCGGACAGCCACAGATACGCAGTATTTT.

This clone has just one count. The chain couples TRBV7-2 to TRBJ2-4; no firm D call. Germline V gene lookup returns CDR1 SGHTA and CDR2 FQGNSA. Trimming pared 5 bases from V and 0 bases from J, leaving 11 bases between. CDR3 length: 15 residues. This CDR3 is CASSLLWLAKNIQYF. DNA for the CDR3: TGTGCCAGCAGCCTCCTCTGGCTAGCCAAAAACATTCAGTACTTC.

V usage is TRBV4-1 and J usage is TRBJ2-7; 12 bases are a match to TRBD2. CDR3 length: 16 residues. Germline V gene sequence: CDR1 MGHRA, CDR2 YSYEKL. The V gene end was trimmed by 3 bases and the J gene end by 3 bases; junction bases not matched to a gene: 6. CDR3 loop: CASSQALAGGLYEQYF. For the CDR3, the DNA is TGCGCCAGCAGCCAGGCACTAGCGGGGGGCCTCTACGAGCAGTACTTC.

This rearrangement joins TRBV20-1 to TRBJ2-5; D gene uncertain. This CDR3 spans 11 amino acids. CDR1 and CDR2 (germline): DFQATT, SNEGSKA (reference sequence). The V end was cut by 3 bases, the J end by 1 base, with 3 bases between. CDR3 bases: TGCAGTGCTAGGAGCCAAGAGACCCAGTACTTC. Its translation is CSARSQETQYF.

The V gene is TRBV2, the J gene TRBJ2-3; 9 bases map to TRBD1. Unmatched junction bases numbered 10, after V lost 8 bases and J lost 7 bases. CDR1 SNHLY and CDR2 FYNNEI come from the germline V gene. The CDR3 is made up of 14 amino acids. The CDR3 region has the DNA TGTGCCAGCGGGGGTACAGGGGGCAGGAATACGCAGTATTTT. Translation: CASGGTGGRNTQYF.

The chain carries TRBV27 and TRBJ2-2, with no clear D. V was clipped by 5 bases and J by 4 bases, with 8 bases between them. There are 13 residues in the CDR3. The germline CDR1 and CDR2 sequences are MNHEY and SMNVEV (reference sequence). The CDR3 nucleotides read TGTGCCAGCAGTCGCCCCGGCACCGGGGAGCTGTTTTTT. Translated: CASSRPGTGELFF.

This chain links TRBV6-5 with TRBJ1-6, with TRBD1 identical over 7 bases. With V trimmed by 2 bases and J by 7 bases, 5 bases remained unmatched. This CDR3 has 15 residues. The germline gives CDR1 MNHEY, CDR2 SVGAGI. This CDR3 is CASSYIRDRNSPLHF. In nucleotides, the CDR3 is TGTGCCAGCAGTTACATCCGGGACAGAAATTCACCCCTCCACTTT.

CDR3 amino acids: CASSPDRGGDTEAFF. DNA for the CDR3: TGTGCCAGCAGCCCGGACAGGGGGGGGGACACTGAAGCTTTCTTT. The rearrangement links TRBV6-5 to TRBJ1-1; the match to TRBD1 covers 10 bases. The V segment lost 6 bases and the J segment 3 bases; nucleotides outside the gene matches: 7. Germline CDR1 is MNHEY and CDR2 is SVGAGI. This CDR3 is 15 amino acids long.

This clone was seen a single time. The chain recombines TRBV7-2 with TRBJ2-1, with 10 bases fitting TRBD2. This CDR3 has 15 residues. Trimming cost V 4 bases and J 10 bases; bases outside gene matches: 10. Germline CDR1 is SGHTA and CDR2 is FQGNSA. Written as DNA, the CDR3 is TGTGCCAGCAGCTCAACTCCGATGACTAGCGGGGAGCAGTTCTTC. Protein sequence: CASSSTPMTSGEQFF.

The CDR3 reads CASSPSWSNEKLFF. CDR3 nucleotide sequence: TGTGCCAGCTCCCCTTCGTGGAGTAATGAAAAACTGTTTTTT. The V gene is TRBV18, the J gene TRBJ1-4, with D uncertain. V shed 6 bases and J shed 4 bases, with 12 bases lying between them. The CDR3 has 14 residues. Germline V gene sequence: CDR1 KGHSH, CDR2 LQKENI.

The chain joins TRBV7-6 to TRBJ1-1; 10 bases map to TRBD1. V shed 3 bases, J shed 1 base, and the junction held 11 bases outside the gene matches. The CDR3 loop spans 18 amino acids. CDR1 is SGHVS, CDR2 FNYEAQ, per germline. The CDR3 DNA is TGTGCCAGCAGCTTTTCGACAGGGGGCGCCCCCTCGAACACTGAAGCTTTCTTT. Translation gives CASSFSTGGAPSNTEAFF.

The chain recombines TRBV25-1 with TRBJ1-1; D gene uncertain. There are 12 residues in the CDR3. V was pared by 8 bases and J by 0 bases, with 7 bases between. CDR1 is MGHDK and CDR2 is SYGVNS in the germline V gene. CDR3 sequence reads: CASGQVNTEAFF. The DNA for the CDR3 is TGTGCCAGCGGGCAGGTGAACACTGAAGCTTTCTTT.

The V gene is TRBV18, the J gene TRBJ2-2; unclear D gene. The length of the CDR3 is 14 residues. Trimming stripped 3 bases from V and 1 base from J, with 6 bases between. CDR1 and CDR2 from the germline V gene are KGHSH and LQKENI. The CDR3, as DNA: TGTGCCAGCTCACCCGAGCTGAACACCGGGGAGCTGTTTTTT. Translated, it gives CASSPELNTGELFF.

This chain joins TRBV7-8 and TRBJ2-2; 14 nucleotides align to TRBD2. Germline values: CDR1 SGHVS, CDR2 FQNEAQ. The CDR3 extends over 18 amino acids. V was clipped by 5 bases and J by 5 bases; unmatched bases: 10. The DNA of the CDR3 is TGTGCCAGCAGCCCTGGACTAGCGGGGGGCCTGGGGACCGGGGAGCTGTTTTTT. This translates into CASSPGLAGGLGTGELFF.

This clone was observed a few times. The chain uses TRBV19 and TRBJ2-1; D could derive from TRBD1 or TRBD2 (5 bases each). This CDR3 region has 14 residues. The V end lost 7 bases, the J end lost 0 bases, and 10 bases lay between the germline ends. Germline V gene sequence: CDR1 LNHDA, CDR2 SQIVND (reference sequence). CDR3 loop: CASNRDPSYNEQFF. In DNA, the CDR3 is TGTGCCAGTAACCGGGACCCCTCCTACAATGAGCAGTTCTTC.

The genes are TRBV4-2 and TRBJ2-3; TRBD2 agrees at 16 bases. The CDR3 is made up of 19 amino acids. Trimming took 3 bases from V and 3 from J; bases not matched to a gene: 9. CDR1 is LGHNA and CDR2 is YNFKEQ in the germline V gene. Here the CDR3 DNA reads TGTGCCAGCAGCCAGAACCCGGGACTAGCGGGGGGGCCGACAGATACGCAGTATTTT. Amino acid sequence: CASSQNPGLAGGPTDTQYF.

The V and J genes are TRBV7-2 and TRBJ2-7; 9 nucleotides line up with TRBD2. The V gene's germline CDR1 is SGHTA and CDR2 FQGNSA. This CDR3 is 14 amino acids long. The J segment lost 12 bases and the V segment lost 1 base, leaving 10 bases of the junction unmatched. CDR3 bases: TGTGCCAGCAGCTTAGAGCTAGCGGGACCATGGCGGTACTTC. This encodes CASSLELAGPWRYF. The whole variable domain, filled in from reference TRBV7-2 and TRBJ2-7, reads GAGVSQSPSNKVTEKGKDVELRCDPISGHTALYWYRQSLGQGLEFLIYFQGNSAPDKSGLPSDRFSAERTGGSVSTLTIQRTQQEDSAVYLCASSLELAGPWRYFGPGTRLTVT.

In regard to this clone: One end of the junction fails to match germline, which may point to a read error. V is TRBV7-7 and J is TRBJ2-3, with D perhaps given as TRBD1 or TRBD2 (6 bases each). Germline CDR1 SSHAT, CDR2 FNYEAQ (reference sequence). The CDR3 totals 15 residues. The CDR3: CASSPIPGGSDTQYF. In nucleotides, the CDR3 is TGTGCTAGCAGCCCCATCCCCGGGGGCTCAGATACGCAGTATTTT.

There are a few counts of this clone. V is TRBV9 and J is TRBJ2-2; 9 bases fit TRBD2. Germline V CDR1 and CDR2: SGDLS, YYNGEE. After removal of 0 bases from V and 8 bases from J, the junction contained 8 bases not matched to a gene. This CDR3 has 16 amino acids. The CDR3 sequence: CASSVAAGAGGGELFF. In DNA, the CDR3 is TGTGCCAGCAGCGTAGCTGCCGGAGCGGGGGGTGGGGAGCTGTTTTTT.

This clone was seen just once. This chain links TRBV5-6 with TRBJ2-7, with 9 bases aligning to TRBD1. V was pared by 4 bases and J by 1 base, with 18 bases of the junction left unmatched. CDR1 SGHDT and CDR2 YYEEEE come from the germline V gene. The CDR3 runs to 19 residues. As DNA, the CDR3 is TGTGCCAGCAGCCTGATTACCGGGACAGGGTTTGGCGAGTCCTACGAGCAGTACTTC. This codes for CASSLITGTGFGESYEQYF.

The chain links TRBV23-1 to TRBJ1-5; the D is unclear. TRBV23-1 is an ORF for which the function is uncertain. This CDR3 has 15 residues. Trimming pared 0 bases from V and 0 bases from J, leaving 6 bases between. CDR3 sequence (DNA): TGCGCCAGCAGTCAATCTTGGGGTAGCAATCAGCCCCAGCATTTT. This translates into CASSQSWGSNQPQHF.

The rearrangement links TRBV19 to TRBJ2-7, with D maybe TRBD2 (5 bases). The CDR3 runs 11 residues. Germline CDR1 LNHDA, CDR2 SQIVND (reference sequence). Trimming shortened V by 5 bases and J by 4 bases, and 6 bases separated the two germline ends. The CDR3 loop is CASSEGYEQYF. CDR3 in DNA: TGTGCCAGTAGTGAGGGTTACGAGCAGTACTTC.

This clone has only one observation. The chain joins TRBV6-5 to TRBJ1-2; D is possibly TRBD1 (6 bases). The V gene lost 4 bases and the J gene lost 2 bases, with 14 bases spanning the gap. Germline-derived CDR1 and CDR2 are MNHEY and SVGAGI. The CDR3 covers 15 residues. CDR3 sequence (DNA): TGTGCCAGCAGTTCCCAGCCAGGGGTGAACTATGGCTACACCTTC. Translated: CASSSQPGVNYGYTF.

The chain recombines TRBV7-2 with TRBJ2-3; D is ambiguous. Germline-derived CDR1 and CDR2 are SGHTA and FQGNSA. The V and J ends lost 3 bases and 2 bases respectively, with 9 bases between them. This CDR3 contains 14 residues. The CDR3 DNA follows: TGTGCCAGCAGCTTGCGACTCCCCACAGATACGCAGTATTTT. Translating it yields CASSLRLPTDTQYF.